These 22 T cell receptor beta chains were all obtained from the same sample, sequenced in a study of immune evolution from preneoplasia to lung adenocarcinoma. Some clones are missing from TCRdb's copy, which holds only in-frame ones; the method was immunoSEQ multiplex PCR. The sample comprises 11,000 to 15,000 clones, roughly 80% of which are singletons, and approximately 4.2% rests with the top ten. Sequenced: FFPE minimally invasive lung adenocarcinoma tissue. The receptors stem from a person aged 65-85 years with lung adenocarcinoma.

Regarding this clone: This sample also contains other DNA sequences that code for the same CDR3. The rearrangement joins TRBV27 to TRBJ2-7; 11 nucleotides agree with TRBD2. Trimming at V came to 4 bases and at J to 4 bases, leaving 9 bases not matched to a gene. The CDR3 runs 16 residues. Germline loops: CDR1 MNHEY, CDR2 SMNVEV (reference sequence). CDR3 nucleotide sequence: TGTGCCAGCAGTTCCCCCCGGACTAGCGGGTTTTACGAGCAGTACTTC. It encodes CASSSPRTSGFYEQYF.

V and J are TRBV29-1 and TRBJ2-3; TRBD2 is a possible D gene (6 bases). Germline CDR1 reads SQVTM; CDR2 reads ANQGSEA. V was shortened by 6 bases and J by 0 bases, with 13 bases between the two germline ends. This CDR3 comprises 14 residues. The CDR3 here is CSVGGLDSTDTQYF. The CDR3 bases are TGCAGCGTGGGGGGACTCGACAGCACAGATACGCAGTATTTT.

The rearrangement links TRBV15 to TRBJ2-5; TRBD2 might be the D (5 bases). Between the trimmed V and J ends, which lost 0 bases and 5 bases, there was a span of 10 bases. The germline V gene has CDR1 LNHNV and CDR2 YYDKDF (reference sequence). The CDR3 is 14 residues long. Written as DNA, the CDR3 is TGTGCCACCAGCAGAGATTGGACTTCGGAGACCCAGTACTTC. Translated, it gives CATSRDWTSETQYF.

As DNA, the CDR3 is TGTGCCAGCAGTGAACCCCCCGACATAGAAGGCTACACCTTC. Translating it yields CASSEPPDIEGYTF. The V call is TRBV6-1, the J call TRBJ1-2; no definite D call. This CDR3 is 14 amino acids long. Trimming left V 2 bases short and J 8 bases short, with 15 bases between. In germline, CDR1 is MNHNS, CDR2 SASEGT.

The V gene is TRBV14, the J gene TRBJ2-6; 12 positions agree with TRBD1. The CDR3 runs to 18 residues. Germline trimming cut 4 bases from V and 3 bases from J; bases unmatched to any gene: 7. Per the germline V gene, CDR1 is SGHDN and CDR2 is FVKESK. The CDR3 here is CASSPRDRGLGGANVLTF. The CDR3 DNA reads TGTGCCAGCAGCCCGAGGGACAGGGGGCTAGGTGGGGCCAACGTCCTGACTTTC.

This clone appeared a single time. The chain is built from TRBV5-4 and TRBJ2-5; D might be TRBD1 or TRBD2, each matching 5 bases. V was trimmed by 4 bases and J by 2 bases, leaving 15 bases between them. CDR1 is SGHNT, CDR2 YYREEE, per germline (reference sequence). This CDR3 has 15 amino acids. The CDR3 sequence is CASSPGAGPQETQYF. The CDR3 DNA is TGTGCCAGCAGCCCCGGGGCTGGCCCGCAAGAGACCCAGTACTTC.

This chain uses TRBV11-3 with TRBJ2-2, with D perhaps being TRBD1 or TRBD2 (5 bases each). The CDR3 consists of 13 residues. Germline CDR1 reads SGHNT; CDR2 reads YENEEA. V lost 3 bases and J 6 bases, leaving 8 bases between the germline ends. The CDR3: CASSFRDPGELFF. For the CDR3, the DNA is TGTGCCAGCAGCTTCAGGGACCCCGGGGAGCTGTTTTTT.

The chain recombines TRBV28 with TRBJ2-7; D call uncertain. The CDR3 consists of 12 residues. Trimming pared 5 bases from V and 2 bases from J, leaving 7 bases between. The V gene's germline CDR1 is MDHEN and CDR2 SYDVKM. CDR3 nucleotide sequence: TGTGCCAGCAGTCCATCGACCTACGAGCAGTACTTC. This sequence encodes CASSPSTYEQYF.

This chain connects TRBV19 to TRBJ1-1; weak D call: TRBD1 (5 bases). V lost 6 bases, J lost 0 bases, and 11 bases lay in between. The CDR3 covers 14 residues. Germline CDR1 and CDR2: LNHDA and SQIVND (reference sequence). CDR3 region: CASSFGGVNTEAFF. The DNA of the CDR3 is TGTGCCAGTAGCTTTGGGGGTGTGAACACTGAAGCTTTCTTT.

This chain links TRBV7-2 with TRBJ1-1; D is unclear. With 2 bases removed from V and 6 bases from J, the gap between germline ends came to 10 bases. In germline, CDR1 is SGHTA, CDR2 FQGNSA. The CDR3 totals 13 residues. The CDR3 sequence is CASSLNSHSEAFF. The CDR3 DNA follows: TGTGCCAGCAGCTTAAACAGTCACTCTGAAGCTTTCTTT.

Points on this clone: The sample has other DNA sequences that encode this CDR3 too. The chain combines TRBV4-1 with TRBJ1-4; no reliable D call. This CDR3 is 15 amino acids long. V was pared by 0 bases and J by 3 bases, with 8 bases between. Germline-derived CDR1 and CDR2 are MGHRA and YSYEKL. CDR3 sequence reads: CASSQEPGANEKLFF. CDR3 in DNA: TGCGCCAGCAGCCAAGAGCCAGGTGCTAATGAAAAACTGTTTTTT.

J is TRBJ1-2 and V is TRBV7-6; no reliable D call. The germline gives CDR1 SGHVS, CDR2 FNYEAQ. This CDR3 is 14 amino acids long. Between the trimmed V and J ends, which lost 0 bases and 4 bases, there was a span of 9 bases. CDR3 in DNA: TGTGCCAGCAGCTTAGCCCTGGATGGCTATGGCTACACCTTC. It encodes CASSLALDGYGYTF. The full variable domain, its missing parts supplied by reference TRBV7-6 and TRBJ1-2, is GAGVSQSPRYKVTKRGQDVALRCDPISGHVSLYWYRQALGQGPEFLTYFNYEAQQDKSGLPNDRFSAERPEGSISTLTIQRTEQRDSAMYRCASSLALDGYGYTFGSGTRLTVV.

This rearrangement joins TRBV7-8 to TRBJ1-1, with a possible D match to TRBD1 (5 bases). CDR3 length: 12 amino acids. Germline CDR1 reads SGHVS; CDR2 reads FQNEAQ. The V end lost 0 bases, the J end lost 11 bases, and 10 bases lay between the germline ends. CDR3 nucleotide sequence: TGTGCCAGCAGCTTAGCGCAGGGAACGGCTTTCTTT. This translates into CASSLAQGTAFF.

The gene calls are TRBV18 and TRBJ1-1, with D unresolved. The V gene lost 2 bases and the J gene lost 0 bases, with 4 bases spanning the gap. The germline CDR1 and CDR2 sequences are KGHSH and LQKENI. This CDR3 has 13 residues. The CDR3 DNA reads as TGTGCCAGCTCACCAAAGCTGAACACTGAAGCTTTCTTT. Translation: CASSPKLNTEAFF.

Here the CDR3 reads CASSRGVPGNTIYF. DNA of the CDR3: TGTGCCAGCTCAAGGGGCGTCCCTGGAAACACCATATATTTT. The V and J genes are TRBV27 and TRBJ1-3, with D maybe TRBD1 (5 bases). Per the germline V gene, CDR1 is MNHEY and CDR2 is SMNVEV (reference sequence). The CDR3 extends over 14 amino acids. V was clipped by 8 bases and J by 2 bases, with 13 bases between them.

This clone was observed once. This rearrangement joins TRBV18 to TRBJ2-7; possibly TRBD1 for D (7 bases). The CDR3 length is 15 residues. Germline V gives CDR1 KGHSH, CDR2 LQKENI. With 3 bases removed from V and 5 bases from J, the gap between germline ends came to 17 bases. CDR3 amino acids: CASSPSQGGLNEQYF. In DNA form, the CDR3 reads TGTGCCAGCTCACCTTCCCAGGGGGGTCTTAACGAGCAGTACTTC.

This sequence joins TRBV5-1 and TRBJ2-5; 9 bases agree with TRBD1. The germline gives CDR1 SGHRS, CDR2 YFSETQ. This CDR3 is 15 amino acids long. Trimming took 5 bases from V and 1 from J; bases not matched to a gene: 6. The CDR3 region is CASSWGQGGQETQYF. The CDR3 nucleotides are TGCGCCAGCAGTTGGGGACAGGGCGGCCAAGAGACCCAGTACTTC.

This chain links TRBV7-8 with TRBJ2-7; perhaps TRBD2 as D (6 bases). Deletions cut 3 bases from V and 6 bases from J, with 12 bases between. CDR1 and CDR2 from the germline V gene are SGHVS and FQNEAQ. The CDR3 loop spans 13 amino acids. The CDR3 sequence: CASSLTRGSEQYF. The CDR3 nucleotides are TGTGCCAGCAGCTTGACTCGGGGGAGCGAGCAGTACTTC.

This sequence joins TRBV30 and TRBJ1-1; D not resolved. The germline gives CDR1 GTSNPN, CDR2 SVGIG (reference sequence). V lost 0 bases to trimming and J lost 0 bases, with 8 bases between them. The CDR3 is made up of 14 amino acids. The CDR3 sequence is CAWSVQYMNTEAFF. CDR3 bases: TGTGCCTGGAGTGTACAGTATATGAACACTGAAGCTTTCTTT.

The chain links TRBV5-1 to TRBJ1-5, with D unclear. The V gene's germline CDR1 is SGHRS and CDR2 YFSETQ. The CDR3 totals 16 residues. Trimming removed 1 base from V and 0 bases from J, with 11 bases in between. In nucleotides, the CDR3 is TGCGCCAGCAGCTTGTCCCAGGAGAATAGCAATCAGCCCCAGCATTTT. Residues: CASSLSQENSNQPQHF.

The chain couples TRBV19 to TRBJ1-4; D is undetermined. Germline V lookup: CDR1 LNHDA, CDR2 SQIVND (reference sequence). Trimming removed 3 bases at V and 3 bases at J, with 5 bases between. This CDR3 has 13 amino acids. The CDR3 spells CASSMEANEKLFF. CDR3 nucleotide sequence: TGTGCCAGTAGTATGGAGGCTAATGAAAAACTGTTTTTT.

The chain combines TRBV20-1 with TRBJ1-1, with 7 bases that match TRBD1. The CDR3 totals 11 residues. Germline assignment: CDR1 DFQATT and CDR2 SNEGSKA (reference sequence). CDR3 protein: CKSQGGTEAFF. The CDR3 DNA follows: TGCAAATCCCAGGGGGGGACTGAAGCTTTCTTT.